The clone carrying this T cell receptor (beta chain) appeared a single time. The antigen is unknown. Per germline, CDR1 WNHNN and CDR2 SYGVQD (reference sequence). CDR3 length: 17 amino acids. The V gene end was trimmed by 6 bases and the J gene end by 3 bases; junction bases not matched to a gene: 4. These data come from a study of CD8+CD57+ T cells in acquired aplastic anemia. In the study overall: The study obtained an average of 3.2 ug of DNA from sorted CD4+ and CD8+ cells. Read counts for CD4+ cells (from healthy donors) averaged about 10.8 million. Points from the study as a whole: Any difference that existed in CD8+ Simpson's diversity between patients and controls was not significant. Patients and controls shared under 35 CD8+ CDR3 sequences, which appeared highly expressed in patients and within their immunodominant clones.

TCR beta VDJ and CDR3 profiling used genomic DNA as template. TCRdb called the reads again in MiXCR, with one record for every CDR3 protein. The table includes about 210,000 distinct CDR3 sequences, over 55% detected once. Sequencing was done on a sample of sorted CD4+, CD8+, or CD8+CD57+ T cells (not recorded which) from PBMCs. This sequence was found in a human donor in good health. The chain joins TRBV10-1 to TRBJ2-2; TRBD2 aligns across 16 bases. In DNA form, the CDR3 reads TGCGCCAGCAGCGGGACTAGCGGGAGGGCCGACACCGGGGAGCTGTTTTTT. Translated, it gives CASSGTSGRADTGELFF.